Below, one TCR beta chain is given with its context. This specimen comes from a study of cytomegalovirus exposure and HLA in healthy donors. This CDR3 is built from 14 residues. V was trimmed by 3 bases and J by 3 bases, leaving 10 bases between them. Germline V lookup: CDR1 MDHEN, CDR2 SYDVKM. Primers included in the PCR were 60 Vbeta and 13 Jbeta primers. The repertoire was sequenced with immunoSEQ multiplex PCR; TCRdb's copy has only in-frame clones and lacks some. The data hold about 55,000 clones, with about 69% observed a single time. This receptor was identified in a man between 40 and 49 years old in good health and CMV-seropositive. Sequenced: PBMCs. The chain employs TRBV28 and TRBJ2-3; possibly TRBD1 for D (6 bases). The DNA of the CDR3 is TGTGCCAGCAGTTTCTCAACAGGGACAGATACGCAGTATTTT. Translated, it gives CASSFSTGTDTQYF. Variable domain in full (rest from reference TRBV28 and TRBJ2-3): DVKVTQSSRYLVKRTGEKVFLECVQDMDHENMFWYRQDPGLGLRLIYFSYDVKMKEKGDIPEGYSVSREKKERFSLILESASTNQTSMYLCASSFSTGTDTQYFGPGTRLTVL.